This T cell receptor (beta chain) emerged from a study of blood T cell repertoires in COVID-19. The wider study: Researchers got acute and convalescent COVID-19 samples from the United States, Italy and Spain. Sample material is recorded as cDNA or gDNA derived from T cells, B-cell-depleted T cells, or PBMCs.

The J segment lost 9 bases and the V segment lost 0 bases, leaving 4 bases of the junction unmatched. This CDR3 is built from 15 residues. Germline V gives CDR1 MNHNS, CDR2 SASEGT. Original processing methods: Reference gene primer amplification gave estimated nucleated cell counts. This table comes from immunoSEQ multiplex PCR, and its TCRdb copy is limited to in-frame clones, with some not included. That table furnishes V, J and clone size, whereas the DNA furnished D and trimming. This sample has about 130,000 clones; approximately 91% occur once, and the top ten carry roughly 1.2%. The rearrangement joins TRBV6-1 to TRBJ2-6, with TRBD1 matching over 8 bases. Sequencing was carried out using peripheral blood. The receptor was derived from a woman aged 80 or over with acute or convalescent COVID-19. The CDR3 reads CASSEAWTGLNVLTF. In DNA form, the CDR3 reads TGTGCCAGCAGTGAAGCCTGGACAGGGCTCAACGTCCTGACTTTC.